This T cell receptor beta chain was obtained from a study of T cell responses to AZD1222 COVID-19 vaccine. V lost 4 bases, J lost 7 bases, and 14 bases lay in between. The CDR3 runs to 14 residues. From germline, CDR1 is SGHVS and CDR2 FQNEAQ. Assay used: immunoSEQ multiplex PCR; TCRdb lists only in-frame clones, some missing. The table has some 130,000 clones, roughly 89% seen once. This sequence originates from an adult in good health. Material: peripheral blood, obtained on day 0 of AZD1222 vaccination. This sequence joins TRBV7-8 and TRBJ2-1, with D possibly called TRBD1 or TRBD2 (5 bases each). The CDR3 bases are TGTGCCAGCAGCTGGGACCCGGCCAGGAATGAGCAGTTCTTC. It specifies CASSWDPARNEQFF.